This is a list of T cell receptor beta chains from one sample in a study of T cell responses to AZD1222 COVID-19 vaccine. The repertoire was sequenced with immunoSEQ multiplex PCR; TCRdb's copy has only in-frame clones and lacks some. The repertoire holds under 150,000 clones, roughly 86% seen once, with under 6% in the top ten. The sample here was peripheral blood, taken 28 days after the second AZD1222 dose. The receptors come from an adult who received the AZD1222 COVID-19 vaccine. Both conserved end residues are part of each CDR3. The D gene is left open where the match is weak. Not all rows give a size; the values are once, few, many and, for expanded clones, a class.

size	V	J	D	DNA	CDR3
-	TRBV11-2	TRBJ1-2	TRBD1	TGTGCCAGCAGCCACGGCACAGGGGGTGGCTACACCTTC	CASSHGTGGGYTF
-	TRBV20-1	TRBJ1-2	-	TGCAGTGCTCGTGACAGCAACTATGGCTACACCTTC	CSARDSNYGYTF
-	TRBV5-1	TRBJ2-3	TRBD2	TGCGCCAGCAGCTACCGAAAGACTAGCGGTATAGATACGCAGTATTTT	CASSYRKTSGIDTQYF
-	TRBV3-1/TRBV3-2	TRBJ1-1	-	TGTGCCAGCAGCCACACCGGACCTATTAACACTGAAGCTTTCTTT	CASSHTGPINTEAFF
-	TRBV5-1	TRBJ2-7	-	TGCGCCAGCAGCTTGGGCGTTACCGGGACCTCATACGAGCAGTACTTC	CASSLGVTGTSYEQYF
-	TRBV27	TRBJ2-5	-	TGTGCCAGCAGTAGTCAGGACAGAGGGGAGACCCAGTACTTC	CASSSQDRGETQYF
-	TRBV18	TRBJ1-5	TRBD1	TGTGCCAGCTCGCCGACAGGGATTAGCAATCAGCCCCAGCATTTT	CASSPTGISNQPQHF
-	TRBV28	TRBJ2-1	-	TGTGCCAGCAGTCCCCCGTACAGGGACGGTGAGCAGTTCTTC	CASSPPYRDGEQFF
-	TRBV4-1	TRBJ1-2	-	TGCGCCAGCAGCCAAGATCGGCCAAGTGGCTACACCTTC	CASSQDRPSGYTF
-	TRBV9	TRBJ2-5	-	TGTGCCAGCAGCGTAGATCTGGAAGAGACCCAGTACTTC	CASSVDLEETQYF
-	TRBV10-1	TRBJ2-1	-	TGCGCCAGCAGCGTTGGATATTCCTACAATGAGCAGTTCTTC	CASSVGYSYNEQFF
many	TRBV4-1	TRBJ1-5	-	TGCGCCAGCAGCCACGGTCACTATCAGCCCCAGCATTTT	CASSHGHYQPQHF
-	TRBV11-2	TRBJ1-3	-	TGTGCCAGCAGCTTAGATCGAGGGGGAAGATCTGGAAACACCATATATTTT	CASSLDRGGRSGNTIYF
-	TRBV19	TRBJ1-6	-	TGTGCCAGTAGTATGTGGGGTTCACCCCTCCACTTT	CASSMWGSPLHF
once	TRBV19	TRBJ2-1	-	TGTGCCAGTAGTACCCATCTAGCTATCCGGGGCCACTCCTACAATGAGCAGTTCTTC	CASSTHLAIRGHSYNEQFF
-	TRBV29-1	TRBJ1-3	-	TGCAGCGGCCGGACACCTGGAAACACCATATATTTT	CSGRTPGNTIYF
-	TRBV7-2	TRBJ2-7	-	TGTGCCAGCAGCCCATCGAGACCCGGGGGCGAGCAGTACTTC	CASSPSRPGGEQYF
-	TRBV5-1	TRBJ2-2	TRBD2	TGCGCCAGCAGCTTGTTAGCGGGAGAAACCGGGGAGCTGTTTTTT	CASSLLAGETGELFF
once	TRBV25-1	TRBJ2-3	-	TGTGCCAGCAGTGCGGAGGGCGGGGTGAGCACAGATACGCAGTATTTT	CASSAEGGVSTDTQYF
-	TRBV5-5	TRBJ1-4	-	TGTGCCAGCAGCTTGGGGGCGCGGCCTAATGAAAAACTGTTTTTT	CASSLGARPNEKLFF
-	TRBV10-3	TRBJ2-1	TRBD2	TGTGCCATCAGTGAGCGGGAGGGTGCCTACAATGAGCAGTTCTTC	CAISEREGAYNEQFF
-	TRBV5-1	TRBJ2-7	TRBD2	TGCGCCAGCAGCTCCCAAGCGGGAGTTCTCAACGAGCAGTACTTC	CASSSQAGVLNEQYF
-	TRBV5-8	TRBJ2-4	-	TGTGCCAGCAGCTTGGAGGGGAACATTCAGTACTTC	CASSLEGNIQYF
-	TRBV5-1	TRBJ2-7	-	TGCGCCAGCAGCTCTGCCAGCTCCTACGAGCAGTACTTC	CASSSASSYEQYF
-	TRBV6-4	TRBJ2-1	TRBD2	TGTGCCAGCAGTGCCATTAGCGGGACCTACAATGAGCAGTTCTTC	CASSAISGTYNEQFF
-	TRBV28	TRBJ1-3	-	TGTGCCAGCAGCCGCACAGGGAGGAACACCATATATTTT	CASSRTGRNTIYF
-	TRBV25-1	TRBJ1-2	TRBD1	TGTGCCAGCGGGGATGGACAGGGAATACATGGCTACACCTTC	CASGDGQGIHGYTF
-	TRBV7-8	TRBJ1-1	-	TGTGCCAGCAGCTTAGCGAGGGACGGGACTGAAGCTTTCTTT	CASSLARDGTEAFF
once	TRBV5-1	TRBJ1-1	TRBD1	TGCGCCAGCAGTCTAACCCCGACAGGGACATCCACTGAAGCTTTCTTT	CASSLTPTGTSTEAFF
-	TRBV5-4	TRBJ1-4	-	TGTGCCAGCAGCCGGGAACAGGGCGTTAATGAAAAACTGTTTTTT	CASSREQGVNEKLFF
-	TRBV30	TRBJ1-1	-	TGTGCCTGGATCTCCCCTTCCGAGGGGTGGAACACTGAAGCTTTCTTT	CAWISPSEGWNTEAFF
-	TRBV3-1/TRBV3-2	TRBJ2-1	-	TGTGCCAGCAATCGGGGCCATAGCTCCTACAATGAGCAGTTCTTC	CASNRGHSSYNEQFF
-	TRBV18	TRBJ1-5	-	TGTGCCAGCTCGCCAGGGCTAGGCAATCAGCCCCAGCATTTT	CASSPGLGNQPQHF
-	TRBV13	TRBJ2-7	TRBD1	TGTGCCAGCAGCCGTGACAGGGATTACGAGCAGTACTTC	CASSRDRDYEQYF
-	TRBV4-1	TRBJ1-2	TRBD1	TGCGCCAGCAGCCAGGTCTCGGGACAGTACTATGGCTACACCTTC	CASSQVSGQYYGYTF
-	TRBV6-5	TRBJ2-1	-	TGTGCCAGCAGCGATATTGGGGAGCAGTTCTTC	CASSDIGEQFF